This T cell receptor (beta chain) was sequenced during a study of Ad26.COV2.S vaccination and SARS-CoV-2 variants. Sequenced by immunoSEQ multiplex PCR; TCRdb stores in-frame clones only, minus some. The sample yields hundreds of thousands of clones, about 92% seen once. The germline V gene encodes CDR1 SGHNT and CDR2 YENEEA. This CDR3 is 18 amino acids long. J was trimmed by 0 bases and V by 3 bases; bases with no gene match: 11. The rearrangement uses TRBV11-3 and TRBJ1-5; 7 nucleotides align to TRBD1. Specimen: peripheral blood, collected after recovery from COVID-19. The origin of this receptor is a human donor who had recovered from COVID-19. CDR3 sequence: CASSLAGQVEYSNQPQHF. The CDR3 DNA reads TGTGCCAGCAGCTTGGCAGGACAGGTTGAGTATAGCAATCAGCCCCAGCATTTT.